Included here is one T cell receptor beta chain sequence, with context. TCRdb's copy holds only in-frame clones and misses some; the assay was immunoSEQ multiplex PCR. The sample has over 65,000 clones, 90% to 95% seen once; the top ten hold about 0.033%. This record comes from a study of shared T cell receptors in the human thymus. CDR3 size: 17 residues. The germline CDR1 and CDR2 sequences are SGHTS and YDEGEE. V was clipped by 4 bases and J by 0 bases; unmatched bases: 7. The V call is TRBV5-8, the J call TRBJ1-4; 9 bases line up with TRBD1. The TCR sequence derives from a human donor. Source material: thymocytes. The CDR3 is CASSPTGGNATNEKLFF. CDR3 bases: TGTGCCAGCAGCCCTACAGGGGGCAACGCAACTAATGAAAAACTGTTTTTT.